The present entry profiles one T cell receptor (beta chain) with its context. Time point meaning: patch test 2, 6 weeks after DPC sensitization. The treatment is: therapeutic diphenylcyclopropenone sensitization with weekly scalp DPC. The sample comes from a study of human T cells and chemical hapten exposure. Unique molecular identifiers were linked by the library to individual cDNA molecules. Each CDR3 protein gets one entry after TCRdb re-called the RACE reads with MiXCR. The sample includes fewer than 80,000 distinct CDR3 sequences, about a tenth of them seen just once. Germline loops: CDR1 SGHRS, CDR2 YFSETQ. The length of the CDR3 is 18 residues. The ends lost 0 bases at V and 4 bases at J; junction bases unmatched: 13.

This TCR derives from a woman aged 45-65 years with alopecia areata. Some clones in this sample may be carry-over from other donors' samples. The chain joins TRBV5-1 to TRBJ1-1; TRBD1 aligns across 9 bases. The sample in question was whole blood, obtained in connection with sensitization to the hapten diphenylcyclopropenone (DPC). In DNA form, the CDR3 reads TGCGCCAGCAGCTTGGCCTTGGGGACAGGGTCTGAGGGCACTGAAGCTTTCTTT. It encodes CASSLALGTGSEGTEAFF.